A single sample gave rise to the 11 T cell receptor beta chains below, sequenced in a study of cytomegalovirus exposure and HLA in healthy donors listed by TCRdb under 2017. Receptor amplification or capture employed the immunoSEQ multiplex PCR assay. The table comes from immuneACCESS by way of TCRdb, which keeps in-frame sequences with V and J called. Part of the clones is missing from these tables; in studies checked, under half for an unresolved V gene and the rest for unknown reasons. Within this sample are 300,000 to 350,000 clones, with 88% of them counted one time only. Clones ranked in the top ten supply around 0.91% of the sample. Sequencing was performed on PBMCs. The receptor source for this set is a man between 25 and 39 years old in good health and CMV-seronegative.

This chain uses TRBV5-6 with TRBJ2-7; the match to TRBD1 covers 10 bases. Germline V lookup: CDR1 SGHDT, CDR2 YYEEEE. The junction had 1 base not matched to a gene; V was cut back by 4 bases and J by 3 bases. This CDR3 has 13 amino acids. CDR3 bases: TGTGCCAGCAGCCGGGACAGGGGCTACGAGCAGTACTTC. It encodes CASSRDRGYEQYF.

V usage is TRBV5-1 and J usage is TRBJ2-7; 13 bases map to TRBD2. There are 16 residues in the CDR3. With V trimmed by 2 bases and J by 7 bases, 9 bases remained unmatched. Germline loops: CDR1 SGHRS, CDR2 YFSETQ. CDR3 coding DNA: TGCGCCAGCAGCTTTAACCCACTAGCGGGGGGGCAAGAGCAGTACTTC. This sequence encodes CASSFNPLAGGQEQYF.

Only a few counts were recorded for this clone. The chain carries TRBV4-1 and TRBJ1-2; 9 bases line up with TRBD1. This CDR3 contains 14 residues. V shed 6 bases and J 8 bases; nucleotides not matched to a gene: 10. Germline CDR1 MGHRA, CDR2 YSYEKL. The CDR3 here is CASRPSGTGYGYTF. CDR3 coding DNA: TGCGCCAGCAGGCCATCCGGGACAGGGTACGGCTACACCTTC.

The V gene is TRBV18, the J gene TRBJ1-1, with no clear D. The CDR3 sequence is 13 residues long. The germline V gene encodes CDR1 KGHSH and CDR2 LQKENI. V was shortened by 2 bases and J by 0 bases, with 4 bases between the two germline ends. CDR3 bases: TGTGCCAGCTCACCAGTCGTGAACACTGAAGCTTTCTTT. This codes for CASSPVVNTEAFF.

The chain uses TRBV6-5 and TRBJ2-2; TRBD1 agrees at 7 bases. This CDR3 has 15 amino acids. Losses at the gene ends were 2 bases for V and 7 bases for J; bases not matched to a gene: 7. Germline V gives CDR1 MNHEY, CDR2 SVGAGI. The CDR3 protein is CASSYVARGNGELFF. CDR3 DNA: TGTGCCAGCAGTTACGTCGCCAGGGGGAACGGGGAGCTGTTTTTT.

The chain carries TRBV6-5 and TRBJ1-2; perhaps TRBD1 as D (5 bases). Per the germline V gene, CDR1 is MNHEY and CDR2 is SVGAGI. V was pared by 8 bases and J by 7 bases, with 11 bases between. This CDR3 spans 11 amino acids. In nucleotides, the CDR3 is TGTGCCAGCGGAAGGGGTGCTGGCTACACCTTC. As protein: CASGRGAGYTF.

The V and J genes are TRBV5-1 and TRBJ2-5; tentative D call: TRBD2 (6 bases). The germline V and J ends were trimmed by 0 bases and 4 bases, with 10 bases remaining between them. CDR1 and CDR2 from the germline V gene are SGHRS and YFSETQ. The CDR3 contains 14 residues. CDR3 coding DNA: TGCGCCAGCAGCTTGGCGGGAGAGCGAGAGACCCAGTACTTC. It is translated as CASSLAGERETQYF. The full variable domain, rest sourced from reference TRBV5-1 and TRBJ2-5, is KAGVTQTPRYLIKTRGQQVTLSCSPISGHRSVSWYQQTPGQGLQFLFEYFSETQRNKGNFPGRFSGRQFSNSRSEMNVSTLELGDSALYLCASSLAGERETQYFGPGTRLLVL.

The chain carries TRBV18 and TRBJ2-5, with D perhaps TRBD1 (6 bases). Germline V lookup: CDR1 KGHSH, CDR2 LQKENI. V was trimmed by 6 bases and J by 5 bases, leaving 16 bases between them. The CDR3 sequence is 14 residues long. CDR3 in DNA: TGTGCCAGCTCCTACACAGGGTGGGGCGAGACCCAGTACTTC. Encoded protein: CASSYTGWGETQYF.

This clone has a single count. The chain links TRBV19 to TRBJ2-1; 8 bases align to TRBD2. This CDR3 has 14 amino acids. The V gene's germline CDR1 is LNHDA and CDR2 SQIVND (reference sequence). V lost 6 bases, J lost 7 bases, and 8 bases stayed unmatched. As DNA, the CDR3 is TGTGCCAGTAGGGAATCGGGGGGGCTAAATGAGCAGTTCTTC. This encodes CASRESGGLNEQFF. The full variable domain, in which reference TRBV19 and TRBJ2-1 provide the parts outside the CDR3, is DGGITQSPKYLFRKEGQNVTLSCEQNLNHDAMYWYRQDPGQGLRLIYYSQIVNDFQKGDIAEGYSVSREKKESFPLTVTSAQKNPTAFYLCASRESGGLNEQFFGPGTRLTVL.

The chain employs TRBV4-1 and TRBJ1-2, with D uncertain. The V gene's germline CDR1 is MGHRA and CDR2 YSYEKL. V was clipped by 1 base and J by 5 bases, with 14 bases between them. The CDR3 spans 15 residues. The chain's CDR3 is CASSQGDTPAYGYTF. The DNA of the CDR3 is TGCGCCAGCAGCCAAGGAGACACCCCCGCGTATGGCTACACCTTC.

The chain carries TRBV7-9 and TRBJ2-7; no reliable D call. CDR3 length: 16 residues. Trimming shortened V by 5 bases and J by 2 bases, and 19 bases separated the two germline ends. Germline V lookup: CDR1 SEHNR, CDR2 FQNEAQ (reference sequence). CDR3 nucleotide sequence: TGTGCCAGCAGCCCAGTACTATCAACGGCCCCCTACGAGCAGTACTTC. It is translated as CASSPVLSTAPYEQYF.